The 28 T cell receptor beta chains given below trace back to one sample, sequenced in a study of human T cells and chemical hapten exposure. Time point specified: pre-sensitization, week 0. This sample's treatment: therapeutic diphenylcyclopropenone sensitization with weekly scalp DPC. TCRdb reprocessed the RACE reads with MiXCR, giving one entry per CDR3 protein. Of around 92,000 distinct CDR3 sequences listed, roughly 10% are singletons. The specimen comprised whole blood, sampled in connection with sensitization to the hapten diphenylcyclopropenone (DPC). The receptors shown here come from a woman aged 55 to 70 with alopecia areata. Some clones in this sample may be carry-over from other donors' samples.

This clonotype was picked up many times. V is TRBV18 and J is TRBJ1-4; 9 nucleotides match TRBD1. CDR3 length: 15 residues. Per germline, CDR1 KGHSH and CDR2 LQKENI. Unmatched junction bases numbered 4, after V lost 0 bases and J lost 8 bases. CDR3 loop: CASSPPYRGREKLFF. The CDR3, as DNA: TGTGCCAGCTCACCACCGTACAGGGGGCGCGAAAAACTGTTTTTT.

This clonotype has at least ten counts. The chain carries TRBV20-1 and TRBJ2-7; D is possibly TRBD1 (5 bases). CDR1 is DFQATT, CDR2 SNEGSKA, per germline (reference sequence). Trimming cost V 3 bases and J 3 bases, with 15 bases left between them. CDR3 length: 14 amino acids. Here the CDR3 reads CSARDIRKIYEQYF. Here the CDR3 DNA reads TGCAGTGCTAGGGACATAAGAAAAATCTACGAGCAGTACTTC.

The table lists this clonotype with a few counts. This chain connects TRBV12-3 or TRBV12-4 to TRBJ2-1; 10 bases align to TRBD2. The CDR3 length is 16 residues. J lost 4 bases, V lost 8 bases, and 11 bases had no gene match. CDR3 coding DNA: TGTGCCAGCTGCCTTAGCGGGGGGATTCCTTACAATGAGCAGTTCTTC. This codes for CASCLSGGIPYNEQFF.

Note on this clonotype: A much larger clonotype is one base distant, so this may be a read error. This chain joins TRBV5-1 and TRBJ2-5; 9 bases fit TRBD1. V gave up 9 bases and J gave up 0 bases; unmatched junction bases: 3. From germline, CDR1 is SGHRS and CDR2 YFSETQ. This CDR3 is built from 13 residues. CDR3 in amino acids: CANRTGDQETQYF. The CDR3 bases are TGCGCCAACAGGACAGGGGACCAAGAGACCCAGTACTTC.

This clonotype was counted between two and nine times. This chain connects TRBV5-6 to TRBJ1-2; 8 bases agree with TRBD1. After removal of 1 base from V and 3 bases from J, the junction contained 2 bases not matched to a gene. Germline CDR1 SGHDT, CDR2 YYEEEE. This CDR3 is built from 14 residues. The CDR3 DNA reads as TGTGCCAGCAGCTTGAAGGGACAGGACTATGGCTACACCTTC. Protein sequence: CASSLKGQDYGYTF. The full variable domain, completed using reference TRBV5-6 and TRBJ1-2, is DAGVTQSPTHLIKTRGQQVTLRCSPKSGHDTVSWYQQALGQGPQFIFQYYEEEERQRGNFPDRFSGHQFPNYSSELNVNALLLGDSALYLCASSLKGQDYGYTFGSGTRLTVV.

There are many counts of this clonotype. The chain joins TRBV19 to TRBJ1-6; no definite D call. Germline-derived CDR1 and CDR2 are LNHDA and SQIVND (reference sequence). The V end lost 8 bases, the J end lost 0 bases, and 17 bases lay between the germline ends. This CDR3 is 17 amino acids long. This chain's CDR3 is CASSLERRSSYNSPLHF. For the CDR3, the DNA is TGTGCCAGTTCTTTAGAGCGACGGAGCTCCTATAATTCACCCCTCCACTTT. The full variable domain, completed using reference TRBV19 and TRBJ1-6, is DGGITQSPKYLFRKEGQNVTLSCEQNLNHDAMYWYRQDPGQGLRLIYYSQIVNDFQKGDIAEGYSVSREKKESFPLTVTSAQKNPTAFYLCASSLERRSSYNSPLHFGNGTRLTVT.

The table lists this clonotype with many counts. V usage is TRBV12-3 or TRBV12-4 and J usage is TRBJ1-1; tentative D call: TRBD1 (5 bases). Trimming took off 6 bases at V and 2 bases at J, with 22 bases between the two ends. The CDR3 is 17 amino acids. The CDR3 loop reads CASRKPRDSLSNTEAFF. The DNA for the CDR3 is TGTGCCAGCAGAAAACCTCGGGACTCTTTATCTAACACTGAAGCTTTCTTT.

This clonotype appeared a few times. The chain carries TRBV10-3 and TRBJ2-2; a possible D gene is TRBD1 (7 bases). Per the germline V gene, CDR1 is ENHRY and CDR2 is SYGVKD. V dropped 6 bases and J dropped 7 bases, with 15 bases sitting between them. The CDR3 covers 14 residues. This CDR3 reads CAISAGGLGGELFF. CDR3 nucleotide sequence: TGTGCCATCAGCGCAGGGGGGCTTGGCGGGGAGCTGTTTTTT.

This chain links TRBV6-2 or TRBV6-3 with TRBJ1-5, with D perhaps matching TRBD1 (6 bases). Deletions cut 5 bases from V and 3 bases from J, with 11 bases between. CDR3 length: 14 amino acids. The germline gives CDR1 MNHEY, CDR2 SVGEGT. CDR3 protein: CASSPDSPNQPQHF. CDR3 nucleotide sequence: TGTGCCAGCAGTCCGGACAGCCCCAATCAGCCCCAGCATTTT.

The chain uses TRBV20-1 and TRBJ1-1, with unresolved D. Trimming took 3 bases from V and 3 from J, leaving 5 bases between them. Germline CDR1 DFQATT, CDR2 SNEGSKA (reference sequence). The CDR3 contains 11 residues. CDR3 DNA: TGCAGTGCTAGGGGCGACACTGAAGCTTTCTTT. Protein: CSARGDTEAFF.

This clonotype was counted at least ten times. The chain joins TRBV20-1 to TRBJ1-2; TRBD1 agrees at 8 bases. The germline CDR1 and CDR2 sequences are DFQATT and SNEGSKA (reference sequence). This CDR3 has 15 residues. V gave up 6 bases and J gave up 2 bases; unmatched junction bases: 11. The CDR3 is CSAPLLGQDNYGYTF. In DNA form, the CDR3 reads TGCAGTGCCCCTTTATTGGGACAGGACAACTATGGCTACACCTTC.

This clonotype was recorded at least ten times. The chain has TRBV29-1 and TRBJ1-1; D gene unclear. Germline V gene data show CDR1 as SQVTM and CDR2 as ANQGSEA. There are 13 residues in the CDR3. V lost 8 bases and J 0 bases, leaving 13 bases between the germline ends. CDR3 loop: CSFRTDLNTEAFF. CDR3 nucleotides: TGCAGCTTCAGAACAGATTTGAACACTGAAGCTTTCTTT.

Only a few counts were recorded for this clonotype. V and J are TRBV29-1 and TRBJ2-6; D call uncertain. Germline V gene sequence: CDR1 SQVTM, CDR2 ANQGSEA. The CDR3 runs to 16 residues. The V gene lost 4 bases and the J gene lost 0 bases, with 13 bases spanning the gap. CDR3 sequence (DNA): TGCAGCGTTGTGGACGTGACAATCTCTGGGGCCAACGTCCTGACTTTC. Encoded protein: CSVVDVTISGANVLTF.

This clonotype was observed at least ten times. The J gene is TRBJ1-5, the V gene TRBV7-2, with D perhaps matching TRBD1 (5 bases). This CDR3 region has 14 residues. V lost 7 bases and J lost 0, with 10 bases in between. In germline, CDR1 is SGHTA, CDR2 FQGNSA. CDR3 loop: CASTGDFSNQPQHF. The CDR3 DNA is TGTGCCAGCACCGGGGACTTTAGCAATCAGCCCCAGCATTTT. The whole variable domain, remainder taken from reference TRBV7-2 and TRBJ1-5, is GAGVSQSPSNKVTEKGKDVELRCDPISGHTALYWYRQSLGQGLEFLIYFQGNSAPDKSGLPSDRFSAERTGGSVSTLTIQRTQQEDSAVYLCASTGDFSNQPQHFGDGTRLSIL.

This clonotype was seen many times. The CDR3 loop is CASSFLEINEKLFF. The CDR3 DNA reads as TGTGCCAGCAGCTTCCTGGAGATTAATGAAAAACTGTTTTTT. The V gene is TRBV7-8, the J gene TRBJ1-4; D is undetermined. Trimming pared 3 bases from V and 4 bases from J, leaving 9 bases between. CDR3 length equals 14 residues. CDR1 is SGHVS and CDR2 is FQNEAQ in the germline V gene.

The chain carries TRBV7-2 and TRBJ2-1; 8 nucleotides agree with TRBD2. V trimming: 5 bases; J trimming: 7 bases; junction bases outside the gene matches: 7. This CDR3 has 14 residues. Germline V CDR1 and CDR2: SGHTA, FQGNSA. The CDR3 nucleotides read TGTGCCAGCAGCCTAGGGCGGGGGGTGAATGAGCAGTTCTTC. Encoded protein: CASSLGRGVNEQFF.

This clonotype was seen a handful of times. The V call is TRBV4-2, the J call TRBJ2-6; the D gene is possibly TRBD2 (6 bases). Per the germline V gene, CDR1 is LGHNA and CDR2 is YNFKEQ. This CDR3 contains 17 residues. Trimming took 0 bases from V and 1 from J, leaving 10 bases between them. CDR3 sequence reads: CASSQEVRGSGANVLTF. The CDR3 nucleotides read TGTGCCAGCAGCCAAGAAGTCCGGGGGTCTGGGGCCAACGTCCTGACTTTC.

This clonotype was detected ten times or more. The gene calls are TRBV6-1 and TRBJ2-7; 7 bases line up with TRBD1. The germline CDR1 and CDR2 sequences are MNHNS and SASEGT. Germline trimming cut 8 bases from V and 0 bases from J; bases unmatched to any gene: 1. CDR3 size: 12 residues. In DNA form, the CDR3 reads TGTGCCAGCGACAGGGACTCCTACGAGCAGTACTTC. Protein product: CASDRDSYEQYF.

The table lists this clonotype with many counts. The rearrangement uses TRBV12-3 or TRBV12-4 and TRBJ2-3; possible D gene TRBD1, 5 bases. The V end lost 7 bases, the J end lost 1 base, and 12 bases lay between the germline ends. The CDR3 has 14 residues. Written as DNA, the CDR3 is TGTGCCAGCACCAAGACAGTTGGCACAGATACGCAGTATTTT. Amino acid sequence: CASTKTVGTDTQYF.

This clonotype was observed many times. V gene TRBV4-2 combines with J gene TRBJ2-3; no clear D gene. V was pared by 0 bases and J by 3 bases, with 10 bases between. The CDR3 totals 15 residues. Germline CDR1 is LGHNA and CDR2 is YNFKEQ. CDR3 sequence reads: CASSQDLSTTDTQYF. The CDR3 DNA sequence: TGTGCCAGCAGCCAAGATCTGTCTACAACAGATACGCAGTATTTT.

This clonotype was seen many times. The CDR3 region has the DNA TGTGCCTGGAGTGAGGTAGCGAACATTCAGTACTTC. This codes for CAWSEVANIQYF. This chain links TRBV30 with TRBJ2-4, with D possibly matching TRBD2 (5 bases). V lost 1 base and J 7 bases, leaving 8 bases between the germline ends. In germline, CDR1 is GTSNPN, CDR2 SVGIG (reference sequence). The CDR3 is made up of 12 amino acids.

This clonotype was seen more than once but under ten times. The V and J genes are TRBV13 and TRBJ2-2; weak D call: TRBD1 (6 bases). Trimming took 5 bases from V and 3 from J, leaving 13 bases between them. This CDR3 region has 15 residues. The germline V gene has CDR1 PRHDT and CDR2 FYEKMQ (reference sequence). The CDR3 protein is CASSRRDTYTGELFF. DNA for the CDR3: TGTGCCAGCAGCCGCCGGGACACATACACCGGGGAGCTGTTTTTT.

In its sample, this clonotype was seen many times. This CDR3 reads CAISMTGPSGANVLTF. CDR3 in DNA: TGTGCCATCAGCATGACAGGGCCGTCTGGGGCCAACGTCCTGACTTTC. The chain recombines TRBV10-3 with TRBJ2-6, with 7 nucleotides matching TRBD1. V lost 6 bases and J lost 1; bases outside the gene matches: 6. This CDR3 is 16 amino acids long. Germline CDR1 ENHRY, CDR2 SYGVKD.

V and J are TRBV7-3 and TRBJ2-3, with 8 bases lining up with TRBD2. CDR3 size: 16 residues. V lost 1 base and J lost 0; bases outside the gene matches: 3. CDR1 is SGHTA, CDR2 FQGTGA, per germline. The CDR3 DNA reads as TGTGCCAGCAGCTTAAGTTCGGGGGGGAGCACAGATACGCAGTATTTT. Translated, it gives CASSLSSGGSTDTQYF. The whole variable domain, remainder taken from reference TRBV7-3 and TRBJ2-3, is GAGVSQTPSNKVTEKGKYVELRCDPISGHTALYWYRQSLGQGPEFLIYFQGTGAADDSGLPNDRFFAVRPEGSVSTLKIQRTERGDSAVYLCASSLSSGGSTDTQYFGPGTRLTVL.

The rearrangement links TRBV10-1 to TRBJ2-5; 11 bases agree with TRBD2. Trimming cost V 4 bases and J 5 bases; bases outside gene matches: 6. This CDR3 comprises 15 residues. Germline CDR1 WNHNN, CDR2 SYGVQD (reference sequence). The CDR3 reads CASSAGLAGDETQYF. The CDR3 nucleotides read TGCGCCAGCAGTGCTGGACTAGCGGGCGACGAGACCCAGTACTTC.

This clonotype was seen repeatedly, ten times or more. The chain is built from TRBV24-1 and TRBJ2-3, with 13 bases matching TRBD2. CDR1 and CDR2 (germline): KGHDR, SFDVKD. The trim removed 6 bases at V and 2 bases at J, leaving 13 bases unmatched. This CDR3 region has 19 residues. The DNA of the CDR3 is TGTGCCACCAGTCGCGGACTAGCGGGGGCCGGGACTCCCACAGATACGCAGTATTTT. Residues: CATSRGLAGAGTPTDTQYF.

A remark on this clonotype: Since a much larger clone is just one base distant, this may be a read error. This chain links TRBV12-3 or TRBV12-4 with TRBJ1-1; D remains ambiguous. Trimming removed 5 bases at V and 6 bases at J, with 22 bases between. The CDR3 sequence is 16 residues long. The CDR3: CASSPTLGSGASEAFF. In nucleotides, the CDR3 is TGTGCCAGCAGTCCCACCCTGGGGAGTGGAGCGTCTGAAGCTTTCTTT.

In its sample, this clonotype was seen a few times. The gene calls are TRBV7-9 and TRBJ2-3; the D gene could be TRBD1 or TRBD2 (5 bases each). CDR3 length: 14 residues. The V and J ends lost 5 bases and 1 base respectively, with 10 bases between them. CDR1 and CDR2 (germline): SEHNR, FQNEAQ (reference sequence). CDR3 coding DNA: TGTGCCAGCAGCCTGGGGGACGGCACAGATACGCAGTATTTT. It is translated as CASSLGDGTDTQYF.